Given below is one T cell receptor beta chain in context. The source of the sample is a study of blood T cell repertoires in COVID-19. Overall study context: Samples representing acute and convalescent COVID-19 were sourced from the United States, Italy and Spain. PBMCs, B-cell-depleted T cells, or T cells provided the cDNA or gDNA that made up the material.

The CDR3 loop spans 15 amino acids. Trimming cost V 6 bases and J 5 bases; bases outside gene matches: 8. CDR1 and CDR2 from the germline V gene are SNHLY and FYNNEI. Clones were sequenced by immunoSEQ multiplex PCR, and TCRdb holds only the in-frame ones, with some missing. The sample lists 200,000 to 300,000 clones, around 89% occurring once. The study recruited people aged about 18 to 90 years across 24 US areas. The study assigned cohorts using participant-reported clinical history. The sequenced material came from PBMCs or T cells enriched from blood (not recorded which). The rearrangement links TRBV2 to TRBJ2-5; TRBD1 aligns across 11 bases. This TCR was recovered from a woman aged 40 to 50 with acute COVID-19. The CDR3 loop reads CASSPRTGGGETQYF. DNA for the CDR3: TGTGCCAGCAGCCCCAGGACAGGGGGCGGGGAGACCCAGTACTTC.